A single sample is the source of the 3 T cell receptor beta chains below, sequenced in a study of cytomegalovirus exposure and HLA in healthy donors. The PCR had 60 Vbeta and 13 Jbeta primers. Data came from immunoSEQ multiplex PCR; TCRdb stores just in-frame clones and leaves some out. The sample holds about 260,000 clones, 84% seen once. The material sequenced was PBMCs. The receptors stem from a woman aged 40 to 50 in good health and CMV-seropositive.

This rearrangement joins TRBV29-1 to TRBJ2-5; 8 bases line up with TRBD2. J lost 4 bases, V lost 4 bases, and 11 bases had no gene match. Per the germline V gene, CDR1 is SQVTM and CDR2 is ANQGSEA. This CDR3 region has 15 residues. CDR3 region: CSVGGHTGGPETQYF. The CDR3 nucleotides are TGCAGCGTTGGTGGACACACGGGGGGGCCAGAGACCCAGTACTTC.

V usage is TRBV9 and J usage is TRBJ2-3, with D possibly TRBD2 on 5 matching bases. The CDR3 totals 16 residues. Germline assignment: CDR1 SGDLS and CDR2 YYNGEE. The V and J ends lost 1 base and 0 bases respectively, with 12 bases between them. Written as DNA, the CDR3 is TGTGCCAGCAGCGTAAAACATGGCGGGAGCACAGATACGCAGTATTTT. Protein: CASSVKHGGSTDTQYF.

J is TRBJ2-4 and V is TRBV5-4, with 15 bases fitting TRBD2. After removal of 2 bases from V and 9 bases from J, the junction contained 12 bases not matched to a gene. CDR3 size: 18 residues. The germline CDR1 and CDR2 sequences are SGHNT and YYREEE (reference sequence). The CDR3 bases are TGTGCCAGCAGCTTCAAAACCGGGACTAGCGGGAGGCGGGGCATTCAGTACTTC. Its translation: CASSFKTGTSGRRGIQYF.